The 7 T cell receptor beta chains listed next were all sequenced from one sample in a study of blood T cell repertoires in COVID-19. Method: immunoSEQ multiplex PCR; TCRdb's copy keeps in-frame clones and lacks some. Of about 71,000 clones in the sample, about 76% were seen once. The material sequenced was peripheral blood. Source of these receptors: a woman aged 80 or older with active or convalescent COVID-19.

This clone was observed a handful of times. CDR3 sequence (DNA): TGCGCCAGCAGCCAAGATTCGGGAACTAATGAAAAACTGTTTTTT. As protein: CASSQDSGTNEKLFF. J is TRBJ1-4 and V is TRBV4-3; D is uncertain. The germline V and J ends were trimmed by 0 bases and 1 base, with 6 bases remaining between them. The CDR3 runs 15 residues. Germline loops: CDR1 LGHNA, CDR2 YSLEER.

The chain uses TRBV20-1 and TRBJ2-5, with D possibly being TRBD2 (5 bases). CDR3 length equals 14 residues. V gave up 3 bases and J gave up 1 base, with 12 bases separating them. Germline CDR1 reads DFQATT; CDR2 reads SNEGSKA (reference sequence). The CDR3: CSASRLLGQETQYF. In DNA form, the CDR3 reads TGCAGTGCTAGTCGACTACTGGGCCAAGAGACCCAGTACTTC.

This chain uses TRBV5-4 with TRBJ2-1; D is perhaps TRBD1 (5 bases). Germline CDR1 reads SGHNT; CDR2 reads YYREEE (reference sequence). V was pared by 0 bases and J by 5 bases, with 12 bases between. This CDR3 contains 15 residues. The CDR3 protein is CASSLGGDSNNEQFF. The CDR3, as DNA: TGTGCCAGCAGCTTGGGAGGTGACAGCAACAATGAGCAGTTCTTC.

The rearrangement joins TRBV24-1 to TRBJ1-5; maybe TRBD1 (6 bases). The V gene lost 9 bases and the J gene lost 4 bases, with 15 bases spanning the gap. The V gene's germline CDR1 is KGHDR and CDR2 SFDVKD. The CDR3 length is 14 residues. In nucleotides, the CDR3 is TGTGCCACCTCCCGACAGGCTCGTAATCAGCCCCAGCATTTT. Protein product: CATSRQARNQPQHF.

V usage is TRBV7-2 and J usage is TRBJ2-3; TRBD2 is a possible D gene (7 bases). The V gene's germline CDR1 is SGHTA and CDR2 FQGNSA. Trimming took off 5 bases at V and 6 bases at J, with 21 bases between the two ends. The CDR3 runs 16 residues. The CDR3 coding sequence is TGTGCCAGCAGCCCTCAGGCGGGGGCCGGGGGGGATACGCAGTATTTT. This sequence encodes CASSPQAGAGGDTQYF.

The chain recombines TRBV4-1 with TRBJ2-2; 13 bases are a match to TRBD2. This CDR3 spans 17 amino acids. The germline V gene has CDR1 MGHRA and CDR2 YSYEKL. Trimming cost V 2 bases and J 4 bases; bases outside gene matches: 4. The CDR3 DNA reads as TGCGCCAGCAGCCAACCGGGACTAGCGGGGATCACCGGGGAGCTGTTTTTT. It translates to CASSQPGLAGITGELFF.

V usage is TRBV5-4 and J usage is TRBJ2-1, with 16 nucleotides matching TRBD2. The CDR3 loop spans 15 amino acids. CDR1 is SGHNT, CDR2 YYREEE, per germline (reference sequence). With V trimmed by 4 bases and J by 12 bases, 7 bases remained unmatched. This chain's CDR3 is CASSPGTSGGVGQFF. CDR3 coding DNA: TGTGCCAGCAGCCCCGGGACTAGCGGGGGGGTGGGGCAGTTCTTC.